The rows below give T cell receptor beta chains drawn from one sample of a study of shared clonotypes between healthy human individuals. TCRdb keeps only in-frame clones here, not all; method: immunoSEQ multiplex PCR. The sample contains a few million clones, around 90% of which appear only once. Sequenced sample: naive CD4+ T cells sorted from blood. The origin of the receptors is a man between 18 and 35 years old in good health. Both conserved end residues are part of each CDR3. Each record gives: clone size, J gene, V gene, D gene, CDR3 DNA, CDR3 protein. The D gene is left open where the match is weak. Clone size appears in some rows only: once, few, many, or a class for an expanded clone.

>NA|TRBJ1-1|TRBV6-5|TRBD1
TGTGCCAGCAGCCGAAACCGACAGGGACTTGCGGAGTTT
CASSRNRQGLAEF
>NA|TRBJ1-3|TRBV5-4|NA
TGTGCCAGCAGCTTGGCGGGGAGGGGAAACACCATATATTTT
CASSLAGRGNTIYF
>NA|TRBJ1-5|TRBV4-1|NA
TGCGCCAGCAGCCAACCGGGAGAGCGGAGGGATCAGCCCCAGCATTTT
CASSQPGERRDQPQHF
>NA|TRBJ2-1|TRBV7-9|NA
TGTGCCAGCAGTTCTGGGGCTTCGGGGTTCTTC
CASSSGASGFF
>NA|TRBJ2-3|TRBV7-2|TRBD2
TGTGCCAGCAGCTTAGCCGCGACTAGCGGGAGAGGAGATACGCAGTATTTT
CASSLAATSGRGDTQYF
>NA|TRBJ2-3|TRBV9|NA
TGTGCCAGCAATCTCGGAAGCACAGATACGCAGTATTTT
CASNLGSTDTQYF
>NA|TRBJ1-1|TRBV6-5|NA
TGTGCCAGCAGTACGAGGAACACTGAAGCTTTCTTT
CASSTRNTEAFF
>NA|TRBJ2-2|TRBV6-1|NA
TGTGCCAGCAGTGTGGGAGGTATTGCGACCGGGGAGCTGTTTTTT
CASSVGGIATGELFF
>NA|TRBJ1-5|TRBV29-1|TRBD1
TGCAGCGTCTCACAGGGGCTCGATCAGCCCCAGCATTTT
CSVSQGLDQPQHF
>NA|TRBJ2-7|TRBV5-6|NA
TGTGCCAGCAGCTTCCCCAAGACCGCCGGGGAGCAGTACTTC
CASSFPKTAGEQYF
>NA|TRBJ1-5|TRBV28|TRBD1
TGTGCCAGCAGTTGGGGGACAGGGGAGAGCAATCAGCCCCAGCATTTT
CASSWGTGESNQPQHF
>NA|TRBJ2-7|TRBV10-3|NA
TGTGCCATCAGTGGCGGGACAGAGACCTACGAGCAGTACTTC
CAISGGTETYEQYF
>NA|TRBJ1-1|TRBV5-5|NA
TGTGCCAGCAGCTTGGACTCCGGGTTCTACACTGAAGCTTTCTTT
CASSLDSGFYTEAFF
>NA|TRBJ2-5|TRBV9|TRBD2
TGTGCCAGCAGCGTAGAAGCGGGACGGGAGACCCAGTACTTC
CASSVEAGRETQYF
>NA|TRBJ2-1|TRBV5-1|NA
TGCGCCAGCAGCTTAGAGGGGTCCAATGAGCAGTTCTTC
CASSLEGSNEQFF
>once|TRBJ1-3|TRBV11-2|NA
TGTGCCAGCGCTTGGGGCACCGCTGGAAACACCATATATTTT
CASAWGTAGNTIYF
>few|TRBJ2-7|TRBV6-5|TRBD2
TGTGCCAGCAGTCCGGGACTAGTTGTCTACGAGCAGTACTTC
CASSPGLVVYEQYF
>NA|TRBJ2-7|TRBV7-6|NA
TGTGCCAGCAGCTTAGATGGCAGATCCTACGAGCAGTACTTC
CASSLDGRSYEQYF
>once|TRBJ2-7|TRBV9|TRBD1
TGTGCCAGCAGCAGGTCCGGGACAGGAGTATCCTACGAGCAGTACTTC
CASSRSGTGVSYEQYF
>NA|TRBJ1-4|TRBV5-4|NA
TGTGCCAGCAGCCCCGGTGGAGCAACTAATGAAAAACTGTTTTTT
CASSPGGATNEKLFF
>NA|TRBJ2-2|TRBV5-5|NA
TGTGCCAGCAGCTTGTCCCAGAACACCGGGGAGCTGTTTTTT
CASSLSQNTGELFF
>NA|TRBJ1-5|TRBV6-1|NA
TGTGCCAGCAGCCCGAGTTCAGGCTATAATCAGCCCCAGCATTTT
CASSPSSGYNQPQHF
>NA|TRBJ2-7|TRBV5-4|TRBD1
TGTGCCACCGCCATCACAGGGGGCAGCGAGCAGTACTTC
CATAITGGSEQYF
>NA|TRBJ2-5|TRBV2|TRBD2
TGTGCCAGCTCGGGACTAGCGGTACAAGAGACCCAGTACTTC
CASSGLAVQETQYF
>NA|TRBJ2-2|TRBV27|TRBD1
TGTGCCAGCAGCCTATTTCACAGGGGTCTCGCGAACACCGGGGAGCTGTTTTTT
CASSLFHRGLANTGELFF
>NA|TRBJ1-2|TRBV11-2|TRBD1
TGTGCCAGCAGCCCCCGGGACAGGGTTTTTGGCTACACCTTC
CASSPRDRVFGYTF
>NA|TRBJ1-1|TRBV5-5|NA
TGTGCCAGCAGCTTGTGGGTAGGGAGTAACACTGAAGCTTTCTTT
CASSLWVGSNTEAFF
>NA|TRBJ2-1|TRBV4-3|NA
TGCGCCAGCAGCCAATTGAGCGACCACAATGAGCAGTTCTTC
CASSQLSDHNEQFF
>NA|TRBJ2-7|TRBV19|NA
TGTGCCAGTAGGATCCCAGGAAGCAAAATCTACGAGCAGTACTTC
CASRIPGSKIYEQYF
>NA|TRBJ2-5|TRBV5-1|TRBD1
TGCGCCAGCAGCTTGAGCGGACAGGGAGAGACCCAGTACTTC
CASSLSGQGETQYF
>NA|TRBJ1-2|TRBV6-5|TRBD1
TGTGCCAGCGGACAGGGTCATGGCTACACCTTC
CASGQGHGYTF
>NA|TRBJ1-2|TRBV18|NA
TGTGCCAGCTCACCGGGAGATAACTATGGCTACACCTTC
CASSPGDNYGYTF
>NA|TRBJ1-4|TRBV19|NA
TGTGCCAGTAGTCGTCAGACTAATGAAAAACTGTTTTTT
CASSRQTNEKLFF